This entry concerns a single T cell receptor beta chain. This sample was taken from a study of CD8+ T cells in alopecia areata. cDNA prepared by RNA extraction and subsequent reverse transcription served as the template for sequencing. Sequencing was performed with immunoSEQ multiplex PCR; in TCRdb, only in-frame clones are kept and a portion is missing. The profile shows about 37,000 clones, less than 55% of them singletons. In a group of a handful of patients, CD4+ cells were sorted into CD25+CD127- cells. Collection of lesional scalp punch biopsies and peripheral blood was performed in alopecia areata patients. The V end lost 0 bases, the J end lost 0 bases, and 9 bases lay between the germline ends. From germline, CDR1 is SGHRS and CDR2 YFSETQ. This CDR3 comprises 15 residues.

The chain has TRBV5-1 and TRBJ1-2; D is ambiguous. This TCR was recovered from a human donor with alopecia areata. Sample: CD4+ Tregs sorted from blood. The CDR3 nucleotides are TGCGCCAGCAGCTTGGGCCAGCAAGCTAACTATGGCTACACCTTC. This translates into CASSLGQQANYGYTF.